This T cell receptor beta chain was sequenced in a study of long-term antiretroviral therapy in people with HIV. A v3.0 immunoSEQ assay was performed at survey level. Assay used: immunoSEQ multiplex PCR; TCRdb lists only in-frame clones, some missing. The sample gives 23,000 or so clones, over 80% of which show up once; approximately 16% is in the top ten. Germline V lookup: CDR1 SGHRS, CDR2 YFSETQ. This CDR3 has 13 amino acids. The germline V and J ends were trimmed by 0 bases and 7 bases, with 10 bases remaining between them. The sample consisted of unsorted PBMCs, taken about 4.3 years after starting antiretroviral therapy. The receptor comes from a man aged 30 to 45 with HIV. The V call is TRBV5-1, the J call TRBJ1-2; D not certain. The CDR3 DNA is TGCGCCAGCAGCTTGGCCATAGGGAGTGGCTACACCTTC. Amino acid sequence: CASSLAIGSGYTF.